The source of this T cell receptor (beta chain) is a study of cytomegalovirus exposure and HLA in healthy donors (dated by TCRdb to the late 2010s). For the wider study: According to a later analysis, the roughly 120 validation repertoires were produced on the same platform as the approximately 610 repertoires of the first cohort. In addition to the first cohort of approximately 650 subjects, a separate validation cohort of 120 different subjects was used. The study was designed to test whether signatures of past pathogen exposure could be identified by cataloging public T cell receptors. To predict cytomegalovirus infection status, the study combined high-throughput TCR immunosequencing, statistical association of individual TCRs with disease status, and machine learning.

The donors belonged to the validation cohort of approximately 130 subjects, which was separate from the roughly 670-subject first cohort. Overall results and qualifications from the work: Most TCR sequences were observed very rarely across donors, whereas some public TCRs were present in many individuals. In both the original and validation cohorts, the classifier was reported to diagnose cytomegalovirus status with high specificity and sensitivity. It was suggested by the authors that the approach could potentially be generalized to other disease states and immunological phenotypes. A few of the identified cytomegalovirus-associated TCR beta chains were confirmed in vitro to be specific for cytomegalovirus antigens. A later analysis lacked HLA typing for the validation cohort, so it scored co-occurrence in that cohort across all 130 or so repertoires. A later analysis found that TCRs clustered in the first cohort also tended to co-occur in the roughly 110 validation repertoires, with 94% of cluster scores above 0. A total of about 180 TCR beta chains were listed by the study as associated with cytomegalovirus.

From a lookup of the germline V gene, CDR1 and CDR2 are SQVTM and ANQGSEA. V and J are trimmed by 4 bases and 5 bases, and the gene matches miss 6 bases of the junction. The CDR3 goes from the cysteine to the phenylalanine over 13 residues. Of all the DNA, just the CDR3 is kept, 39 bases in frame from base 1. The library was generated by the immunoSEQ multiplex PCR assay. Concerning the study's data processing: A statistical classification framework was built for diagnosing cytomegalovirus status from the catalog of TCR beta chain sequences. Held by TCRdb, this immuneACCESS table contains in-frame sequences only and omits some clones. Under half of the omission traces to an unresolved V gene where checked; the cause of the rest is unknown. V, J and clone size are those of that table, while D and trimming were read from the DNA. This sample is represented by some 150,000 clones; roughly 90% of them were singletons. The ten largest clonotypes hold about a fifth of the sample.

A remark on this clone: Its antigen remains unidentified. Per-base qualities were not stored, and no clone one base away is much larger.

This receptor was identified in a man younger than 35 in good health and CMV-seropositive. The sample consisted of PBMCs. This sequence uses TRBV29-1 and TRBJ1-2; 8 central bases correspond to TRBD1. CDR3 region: CSVVQGAQYGYTF. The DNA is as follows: TGCAGCGTTGTCCAGGGGGCCCAATATGGCTACACCTTC.